These 26 T cell receptor beta chains came from one sample sequenced in a study of control samples from healthy donors and cancer patients (dated by TCRdb to the early 2020s). Library method: the immunoSEQ multiplex PCR assay. Held by TCRdb, this immuneACCESS table contains in-frame sequences only and omits some clones. Under half of the omission traces to an unresolved V gene where checked; the cause of the rest is unknown. The sample profile shows roughly 100,000 clones; 86% of them were found once. Jointly, the top ten make up around 1.3% of the sample. Input material: blood. Every receptor here comes from a woman aged 45-65 years in good health.

This chain connects TRBV5-1 to TRBJ2-1, with 8 bases identical to TRBD2. The CDR3 has 16 residues. Germline loops: CDR1 SGHRS, CDR2 YFSETQ. Trimming took 0 bases from V and 3 from J; bases not matched to a gene: 5. CDR3 amino acids: CASSLGRLANYNEQFF. The CDR3 DNA reads TGCGCCAGCAGCTTGGGTCGACTAGCGAACTACAATGAGCAGTTCTTC.

The rearrangement joins TRBV5-1 to TRBJ2-1; 10 bases are a match to TRBD1. The junction had 0 bases not matched to a gene; V was cut back by 5 bases and J by 4 bases. CDR3 length: 13 amino acids. Germline assignment: CDR1 SGHRS and CDR2 YFSETQ. CDR3 in amino acids: CASRGQGYNEQFF. CDR3 sequence (DNA): TGCGCCAGCAGGGGACAGGGGTACAATGAGCAGTTCTTC.

The chain has TRBV12-3 or TRBV12-4 and TRBJ1-5; TRBD1 matches 7 bases. This CDR3 is built from 13 residues. The trim removed 5 bases at V and 3 bases at J, leaving 1 base unmatched. The CDR3, as DNA: TGTGCCAGCAGTGGGACAGCCAATCAGCCCCAGCATTTT. Translating it yields CASSGTANQPQHF.

The J gene is TRBJ2-7, the V gene TRBV28, with no clear D. The length of the CDR3 is 15 residues. V lost 8 bases, J lost 3 bases, and 20 bases lay in between. Per germline, CDR1 MDHEN and CDR2 SYDVKM. The CDR3 DNA reads as TGTGCCAGCTTGGATGTTGACCGAAACTTCTACGAGCAGTACTTC. It translates to CASLDVDRNFYEQYF.

The chain uses TRBV14 and TRBJ2-3; 11 bases agree with TRBD2. V was pared by 4 bases and J by 5 bases, with 11 bases of the junction left unmatched. This CDR3 region has 17 residues. The germline gives CDR1 SGHDN, CDR2 FVKESK. The CDR3 region has the DNA TGTGCCAGCAGCCCAAGTCGGCTAGCGGGAGGCCTAGATACGCAGTATTTT. Protein sequence: CASSPSRLAGGLDTQYF.

The chain has TRBV10-1 and TRBJ2-5; D is perhaps TRBD2 (7 bases). Trimming took 2 bases from V and 5 from J, leaving 21 bases between them. Germline assignment: CDR1 WNHNN and CDR2 SYGVQD (reference sequence). The CDR3 runs to 17 residues. CDR3: CASSEAVASGGGETQYF. The CDR3 DNA reads TGCGCCAGCAGTGAGGCAGTCGCTAGCGGAGGGGGGGAGACCCAGTACTTC.

The DNA for the CDR3 is TGTGCCAGCAGTTACCCCGGCCCGAACACTGAAGCTTTCTTT. Its translation is CASSYPGPNTEAFF. This rearrangement joins TRBV6-2 or TRBV6-3 to TRBJ1-1; no definite D call. The CDR3 contains 14 residues. Trimming removed 2 bases at V and 1 base at J, with 8 bases between. Germline assignment: CDR1 MNHEY and CDR2 SVGEGT.

This clone showed up just a few times. This rearrangement joins TRBV7-9 to TRBJ2-7; 9 bases align to TRBD1. The germline V gene has CDR1 SEHNR and CDR2 FQNEAQ (reference sequence). The CDR3 has 14 amino acids. The ends lost 2 bases at V and 5 bases at J; junction bases unmatched: 4. The CDR3 DNA reads as TGTGCCAGCAGCTTAAGTGGGACAGGGCACGAGCAGTACTTC. Protein product: CASSLSGTGHEQYF.

V gene TRBV5-4 combines with J gene TRBJ2-2; D could derive from TRBD1 or TRBD2 (6 bases each). CDR1 and CDR2 (germline): SGHNT, YYREEE (reference sequence). The CDR3 has 16 amino acids. The ends were cut back, 0 bases at V and 5 bases at J, with 14 bases in the middle. The CDR3 region has the DNA TGTGCCAGCAGCTTGGGAGGGGGAGGTGGGACCGGGGAGCTGTTTTTT. It encodes CASSLGGGGGTGELFF.

This chain connects TRBV28 to TRBJ1-2; D might be TRBD1 (6 bases). The CDR3 runs to 16 residues. Trimming left V 6 bases short and J 1 base short, with 18 bases between. Germline assignment: CDR1 MDHEN and CDR2 SYDVKM. CDR3 in amino acids: CASSILQGGVNYGYTF. Written as DNA, the CDR3 is TGTGCCAGCAGCATCCTACAGGGAGGTGTTAACTATGGCTACACCTTC.

This chain joins TRBV5-1 and TRBJ1-3; D is unresolved. V was clipped by 0 bases and J by 0 bases, with 10 bases between them. The CDR3 runs to 16 residues. Germline loops: CDR1 SGHRS, CDR2 YFSETQ. The CDR3 region is CASSLEGISSGNTIYF. The CDR3, as DNA: TGCGCCAGCAGCTTGGAGGGAATAAGCTCTGGAAACACCATATATTTT.

The rearrangement links TRBV15 to TRBJ2-2, with TRBD2 matching 8 bases. Trimming cost V 0 bases and J 5 bases; bases outside gene matches: 8. The CDR3 loop spans 17 amino acids. Germline lookup yields CDR1 LNHNV and CDR2 YYDKDF (reference sequence). The CDR3 DNA follows: TGTGCCACCAGCAGAGATCTCAGCGGGAGCGAGACCGGGGAGCTGTTTTTT. Amino acids: CATSRDLSGSETGELFF.

The V call is TRBV7-9, the J call TRBJ2-3; a possible D gene is TRBD2 (6 bases). This CDR3 spans 15 amino acids. V was cut by 5 bases and J by 3 bases, with 15 bases left in between. The germline gives CDR1 SEHNR, CDR2 FQNEAQ (reference sequence). CDR3 loop: CASSPTTSSTDTQYF. Written as DNA, the CDR3 is TGTGCCAGCAGCCCCACAACTAGCTCAACAGATACGCAGTATTTT.

This clone was seen a few times. Other nucleotide sequences in the sample specify the same CDR3. The chain uses TRBV12-3 or TRBV12-4 and TRBJ1-2; D gene uncertain. This CDR3 contains 11 residues. V was pared by 3 bases and J by 4 bases, with 3 bases between. The CDR3 reads CASSLGYGYTF. CDR3 coding DNA: TGTGCCAGCAGTTTGGGCTATGGCTACACCTTC.

CDR3 protein: CASSIGLAGQTDTQYF. The CDR3 nucleotides read TGCGCCAGCAGCATCGGACTAGCGGGACAGACAGATACGCAGTATTTT. The gene calls are TRBV5-1 and TRBJ2-3; TRBD2 agrees at 12 bases. Germline V gene sequence: CDR1 SGHRS, CDR2 YFSETQ. J lost 3 bases, V lost 4 bases, and 6 bases had no gene match. This CDR3 has 16 amino acids. The full variable domain, with the rest looked up from reference TRBV5-1 and TRBJ2-3, is KAGVTQTPRYLIKTRGQQVTLSCSPISGHRSVSWYQQTPGQGLQFLFEYFSETQRNKGNFPGRFSGRQFSNSRSEMNVSTLELGDSALYLCASSIGLAGQTDTQYFGPGTRLTVL.

The chain has TRBV3-1 (or the pseudogene TRBV3-2) and TRBJ2-5; D may be TRBD2 (6 bases). The germline V gene encodes CDR1 LGHDT and CDR2 YNNKEL (reference sequence). Trimming took 3 bases from V and 5 from J, leaving 13 bases between them. This CDR3 is 14 amino acids long. This chain's CDR3 is CASSHRGSGETQYF. The CDR3 DNA sequence: TGTGCCAGCAGCCACCGGGGGAGCGGGGAGACCCAGTACTTC.

The chain combines TRBV6-2 or TRBV6-3 with TRBJ2-7; no definite D call. V lost 4 bases and J 1 base, leaving 5 bases between the germline ends. The germline V gene encodes CDR1 MNHEY and CDR2 SVGEGT. This CDR3 has 12 amino acids. CDR3 sequence: CASSLPSYEQYF. DNA for the CDR3: TGTGCCAGCAGTTTACCTTCCTACGAGCAGTACTTC.

The rearrangement joins TRBV11-2 to TRBJ2-2; no reliable D call. This CDR3 spans 14 amino acids. Germline-derived CDR1 and CDR2 are SGHAT and FQNNGV. V lost 1 base, J lost 8 bases, and 11 bases lay in between. In nucleotides, the CDR3 is TGTGCCAGCAGCTTAGGACCTCCCGGGGGGGAGCTGTTTTTT. This sequence encodes CASSLGPPGGELFF.

CDR3 DNA sequence: TGTGCCAGCAGCTTAGACCAAGTCCAGGGACTAATTGGCTACACCTTC. This sequence encodes CASSLDQVQGLIGYTF. This chain uses TRBV7-2 with TRBJ1-2; D may be TRBD1 (5 bases). The CDR3 runs 16 residues. From germline, CDR1 is SGHTA and CDR2 FQGNSA. Trimming took off 1 base at V and 7 bases at J, with 19 bases between the two ends.

The chain couples TRBV5-1 to TRBJ2-1; 12 bases fit TRBD2. The CDR3 loop spans 14 amino acids. Germline V gene lookup returns CDR1 SGHRS and CDR2 YFSETQ. J lost 8 bases, V lost 4 bases, and 4 bases had no gene match. In DNA form, the CDR3 reads TGCGCCAGCAGCCCTAGCGGGGGGGATGATGAGCAGTTCTTC. It encodes CASSPSGGDDEQFF.

The rearrangement joins TRBV29-1 to TRBJ1-2, with a tentative D call TRBD1 (5 bases). The CDR3 runs 12 residues. In germline, CDR1 is SQVTM, CDR2 ANQGSEA. Trimming took off 5 bases at V and 3 bases at J, with 10 bases between the two ends. Written as DNA, the CDR3 is TGCAGCGTTAATGAAGGGGACTATGGCTACACCTTC. Amino acids: CSVNEGDYGYTF.

This chain uses TRBV4-3 with TRBJ2-1, with 8 bases lining up with TRBD1. V dropped 2 bases and J dropped 3; count of bases not matched to a gene: 12. The CDR3 spans 18 residues. Per the germline V gene, CDR1 is LGHNA and CDR2 is YSLEER. CDR3 DNA sequence: TGCGCCAGCAGCCAAACGAGGGGGACAGGCGATTTCTACAATGAGCAGTTCTTC. The encoded protein is CASSQTRGTGDFYNEQFF.

The rearrangement uses TRBV29-1 and TRBJ1-1; D uncertain. The CDR3 is 14 amino acids. Between the trimmed V and J ends, which lost 1 base and 5 bases, there was a span of 14 bases. In germline, CDR1 is SQVTM, CDR2 ANQGSEA. CDR3 sequence: CSVEVMAAGTEAFF. The CDR3 nucleotides are TGCAGCGTTGAAGTAATGGCGGCGGGGACTGAAGCTTTCTTT.

The chain combines TRBV7-2 with TRBJ2-5; no firm D call. Trimming pared 0 bases from V and 0 bases from J, leaving 2 bases between. Germline V gene sequence: CDR1 SGHTA, CDR2 FQGNSA. This CDR3 contains 13 residues. The CDR3 nucleotides are TGTGCCAGCAGCTTAGCGTACCAAGAGACCCAGTACTTC. Its protein product is CASSLAYQETQYF.

The chain uses TRBV2 and TRBJ2-7, with D perhaps TRBD2 (6 bases). The CDR3 spans 12 residues. Germline loops: CDR1 SNHLY, CDR2 FYNNEI. The V end was cut by 6 bases, the J end by 7 bases, with 13 bases between. The CDR3 here is CASSLGGEEQYF. CDR3 coding DNA: TGTGCCAGCAGCCTTGGAGGGGAAGAGCAGTACTTC. The full variable domain, its missing parts supplied by reference TRBV2 and TRBJ2-7, is EPEVTQTPSHQVTQMGQEVILRCVPISNHLYFYWYRQILGQKVEFLVSFYNNEISEKSEIFDDQFSVERPDGSNFTLKIRSTKLEDSAMYFCASSLGGEEQYFGPGTRLTVT.

The chain carries TRBV24-1 and TRBJ2-2; 8 bases align to TRBD1. CDR1 and CDR2 (germline): KGHDR, SFDVKD. This CDR3 comprises 16 residues. The ends lost 3 bases at V and 6 bases at J; junction bases unmatched: 8. The CDR3 protein is CATSDPGGSSAGELFF. The CDR3 DNA is TGTGCCACCAGTGATCCAGGGGGCAGCTCGGCCGGGGAGCTGTTTTTT.